This is a list of T cell receptor beta chains from one sample in a study of STAT5B mutations in CD4+ large granular lymphocyte leukemia. Data came from immunoSEQ multiplex PCR; TCRdb stores just in-frame clones and leaves some out. The sample contains just under 35,000 clones, 65% to 70% of which appear only once. The sequenced sample consisted of CD4+ T cells from blood buffy coats. These receptors originate from a human donor in good health. Both conserved end residues are part of each CDR3. Fields, in order: J gene, clone size, D gene, V gene, CDR3 protein, CDR3 DNA. A D gene is named only where the DNA matches it firmly. A clone size is listed for some rows: how often the clone was seen (once, few, many), or a class if it is expanded.

TRBJ2-1 | few | TRBD2 | TRBV19 | CASTPWASGGASNEQFF | TGTGCCAGTACTCCGTGGGCTAGCGGGGGGGCCAGTAATGAGCAGTTCTTC
TRBJ1-4 | NA | NA | TRBV5-8 | CASSRRTDEKLFF | TGTGCCAGCAGCCGGCGGACAGATGAAAAACTGTTTTTT
TRBJ2-7 | NA | NA | TRBV5-1 | CASSLPETYEQYF | TGCGCCAGCAGCTTGCCCGAGACTTACGAGCAGTACTTC
TRBJ1-6 | NA | NA | TRBV11-2 | CASSSETLRNSPLHF | TGTGCCAGCAGCTCAGAGACCCTAAGGAATTCACCCCTCCACTTT
TRBJ1-1 | NA | NA | TRBV2 | CASSTNMGTEAFF | TGTGCCAGCAGCACTAATATGGGGACTGAAGCTTTCTTT
TRBJ1-6 | NA | TRBD1 | TRBV25-1 | CASRDRERSPLHF | TGTGCCAGCAGGGACAGGGAGCGATCACCCCTCCACTTT
TRBJ1-2 | NA | TRBD1 | TRBV9 | CASSTRDRADGYTF | TGTGCCAGCAGCACCCGGGACAGGGCGGATGGCTACACCTTC
TRBJ1-5 | few | NA | TRBV5-6 | CASSLAGFNQPQHF | TGTGCCAGCAGCTTGGCGGGCTTCAATCAGCCCCAGCATTTT
TRBJ2-7 | NA | NA | TRBV5-1 | CASSLGVLDHSYEQYF | TGCGCCAGCAGCCTCGGGGTCCTGGACCACTCCTACGAGCAGTACTTC
TRBJ1-1 | NA | TRBD1 | TRBV5-1 | CASSGQVMTEAFF | TGCGCCAGCAGCGGACAGGTTATGACTGAAGCTTTCTTT
TRBJ2-1 | NA | TRBD2 | TRBV18 | CASSPPSGAYNEQFF | TGTGCCAGCTCACCCCCGAGCGGGGCCTACAATGAGCAGTTCTTC
TRBJ2-7 | few | NA | TRBV10-3 | CAISGRTELYEQYF | TGTGCCATCAGTGGAAGGACAGAGCTCTACGAGCAGTACTTC
TRBJ1-4 | NA | TRBD1 | TRBV15 | CATSRDRGKEKLFF | TGTGCCACCAGCAGAGACAGGGGGAAGGAAAAACTGTTTTTT
TRBJ1-2 | NA | TRBD1 | TRBV28 | CASGVGTGGGVYGYTF | TGTGCCAGCGGTGTGGGGACAGGGGGCGGTGTCTATGGCTACACCTTC
TRBJ1-1 | NA | TRBD1 | TRBV5-1 | CASKGQENTEAFF | TGCGCCAGCAAGGGACAGGAGAACACTGAAGCCTTCTTT
TRBJ1-5 | NA | NA | TRBV6-6 | CATHSQGNQPQHF | TGTGCCACGCACTCACAGGGCAATCAGCCCCAGCATTTT
TRBJ2-1 | NA | NA | TRBV11-2 | CASSPVRGTLYNEQFF | TGTGCCAGCAGCCCGGTTCGCGGGACCCTATACAATGAGCAGTTCTTC
TRBJ1-6 | NA | NA | TRBV7-8 | CASSLVVQQNSPLHF | TGTGCCAGCAGCTTAGTTGTACAGCAGAATTCACCCCTCCACTTT
TRBJ1-1 | NA | NA | TRBV9 | CASSVQGHTEAFF | TGTGCCAGCAGCGTACAGGGTCACACTGAAGCTTTCTTT
TRBJ1-1 | NA | NA | TRBV4-1 | CASSQDVQGGGVRTEAFF | TGCGCCAGCAGCCAAGATGTCCAGGGAGGGGGTGTCAGAACTGAAGCTTTCTTT
TRBJ1-2 | NA | TRBD1 | TRBV4-1 | CASSLVGTGSNYGYTF | TGCGCCAGCAGCCTCGTCGGGACAGGGAGTAACTATGGCTACACCTTC
TRBJ2-5 | NA | NA | TRBV7-8 | CASSLELGRETQYF | TGTGCCAGCAGCTTAGAGCTGGGGCGAGAGACCCAGTACTTC
TRBJ1-1 | NA | NA | TRBV7-6 | CASSPTMNTEAFF | TGTGCCAGCAGTCCTACCATGAACACTGAAGCTTTCTTT
TRBJ2-2 | few | NA | TRBV6-5 | CATQRGFNTGELFF | TGTGCCACCCAACGGGGTTTTAACACCGGGGAGCTGTTTTTT
TRBJ2-1 | NA | NA | TRBV4-2 | CASSQEWLAFNNEQFF | TGTGCCAGCAGCCAAGAATGGCTAGCGTTTAACAATGAGCAGTTCTTC